This T cell receptor beta chain appears in the sequencing data of a study of CD4 T cells in relation to SARS-CoV-2 and coronaviruses. TCRdb's copy holds only in-frame clones and misses some; the assay was immunoSEQ multiplex PCR. The table lists some 42,000 clones, 88% of them singletons. In germline, CDR1 is MNHEY, CDR2 SMNVEV (reference sequence). There are 15 residues in the CDR3. V was cut by 6 bases and J by 1 base, with 12 bases left in between. Only one count was recorded for this clone. This receptor was identified in an adult with COVID-19. The sample comprised memory CD4+ T cells from PBMCs. V gene TRBV27 combines with J gene TRBJ2-2, with a weak D call TRBD1 (6 bases). CDR3 loop: CASSPNRVNTGELFF. In nucleotides, the CDR3 is TGTGCCAGCAGCCCAAACAGGGTGAACACCGGGGAGCTGTTTTTT.